This TCR beta chain was profiled in a study of blood T cell repertoires in COVID-19. Study at large: T cells, B-cell-depleted T cells, or PBMCs provided the cDNA or gDNA that served as material.

V lost 2 bases and J lost 2; bases outside the gene matches: 20. Per the germline V gene, CDR1 is LGHDT and CDR2 is YNNKEL (reference sequence). The CDR3 consists of 20 residues. Libraries were prepared by immunoSEQ multiplex PCR; TCRdb keeps only in-frame clonotypes and omits some of them. The data hold more than 350,000 clones, with 85% to 90% observed a single time. Participants were aged roughly 18 to 90 years from 24 US areas. The study assigned cohorts using participant-reported clinical history. Two negative PCRs, clearance, or symptom resolution characterized the recovered Cohort 3 donors. This chain connects TRBV3-1 (or the pseudogene TRBV3-2) to TRBJ1-2; 7 nucleotides line up with TRBD1. The sample was PBMCs or T cells enriched from blood (not recorded which). The sequence derives from a woman in her fifties or sixties who had recovered from COVID-19. CDR3 in amino acids: CASSQTLRGRRGPLNYGYTF. The CDR3 region has the DNA TGTGCCAGCAGCCAAACACTGAGGGGGCGCAGAGGACCACTAAACTATGGCTACACCTTC.